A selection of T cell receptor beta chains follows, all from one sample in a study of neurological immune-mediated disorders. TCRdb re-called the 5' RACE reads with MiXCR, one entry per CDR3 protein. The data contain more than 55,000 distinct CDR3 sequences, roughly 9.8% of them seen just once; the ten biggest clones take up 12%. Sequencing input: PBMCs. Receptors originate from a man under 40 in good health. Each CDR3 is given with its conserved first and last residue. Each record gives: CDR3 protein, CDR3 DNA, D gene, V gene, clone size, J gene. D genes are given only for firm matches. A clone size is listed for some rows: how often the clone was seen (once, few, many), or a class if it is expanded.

cdr3_aa: CASSVGGRAQETQYF
cdr3_nt: TGTGCCAGCAGCGTAGGTGGCAGGGCTCAAGAGACCCAGTACTTC
d_call: -
v_call: TRBV9
clone_size: many
j_call: TRBJ2-5

cdr3_aa: CSVSGEGEKLFF
cdr3_nt: TGCAGCGTTTCAGGGGAGGGTGAAAAACTGTTTTTT
d_call: -
v_call: TRBV29-1
clone_size: many
j_call: TRBJ1-4

cdr3_aa: CASSLWSGTEAFF
cdr3_nt: TGTGCCAGCAGTTTATGGAGTGGCACTGAAGCTTTCTTT
d_call: -
v_call: TRBV28
clone_size: many
j_call: TRBJ1-1

cdr3_aa: CAISESPGSGEQYF
cdr3_nt: TGTGCCATCAGTGAGTCGCCAGGGTCAGGAGAGCAGTACTTC
d_call: -
v_call: TRBV10-3
clone_size: many
j_call: TRBJ2-7

cdr3_aa: CASSSLAALAIEQYF
cdr3_nt: TGTGCCAGCAGTTCATTAGCGGCATTAGCAATCGAGCAGTACTTC
d_call: -
v_call: TRBV6-2/TRBV6-3
clone_size: few
j_call: TRBJ2-7

cdr3_aa: CATRLGIAKNIQYF
cdr3_nt: TGTGCCACCCGACTGGGGATAGCCAAAAACATTCAGTACTTC
d_call: -
v_call: TRBV12-3/TRBV12-4
clone_size: many
j_call: TRBJ2-4

cdr3_aa: CASSRKSGVSTDTQYF
cdr3_nt: TGTGCCAGCAGCCGAAAGAGCGGGGTAAGCACAGATACGCAGTATTTT
d_call: TRBD2
v_call: TRBV7-2
clone_size: many
j_call: TRBJ2-3

cdr3_aa: CASSLYASGRRGETQYF
cdr3_nt: TGTGCCAGCAGTTTATATGCTAGCGGGAGAAGGGGAGAGACCCAGTACTTC
d_call: TRBD2
v_call: TRBV28
clone_size: many
j_call: TRBJ2-5

cdr3_aa: CSAGPGQPQETQYF
cdr3_nt: TGCAGTGCAGGGCCGGGACAGCCCCAAGAGACCCAGTACTTC
d_call: TRBD1
v_call: TRBV20-1
clone_size: many
j_call: TRBJ2-5

cdr3_aa: CASSLIDGGRNSPLHF
cdr3_nt: TGCGCCAGCAGCTTGATTGATGGGGGCCGTAATTCACCCCTCCACTTT
d_call: -
v_call: TRBV5-1
clone_size: -
j_call: TRBJ1-6

cdr3_aa: CASSQSTGDGNTIYF
cdr3_nt: TGTGCCAGCAGCCAATCGACAGGGGATGGAAACACCATATATTTT
d_call: TRBD1
v_call: TRBV3-1
clone_size: many
j_call: TRBJ1-3

cdr3_aa: CASSTGQGTDTQYF
cdr3_nt: TGCGCCAGCAGCACGGGACAGGGCACAGATACGCAGTATTTT
d_call: TRBD1
v_call: TRBV5-1
clone_size: medium-sized
j_call: TRBJ2-3

cdr3_aa: CAKTGDSTGELFF
cdr3_nt: TGTGCCAAGACAGGGGACAGCACCGGGGAGCTGTTTTTT
d_call: TRBD1
v_call: TRBV10-3
clone_size: many
j_call: TRBJ2-2